These T cell receptor beta chains were read from a single sample in a study of T cells after yellow fever vaccination. In TCRdb, the 5' RACE reads were re-called with MiXCR into one record per CDR3 protein. The sample holds nearly 550,000 distinct CDR3 sequences, about 19% seen once. Sequencing was performed on PBMCs, taken 15 days after the yellow fever booster vaccination. These receptors all stem from a man aged 25 to 40 who received the YFV17D yellow fever vaccine. The conserved cysteine and the conserved F or W are not part of the CDR3 here.

>TRBV30|TRBJ2-7
AWWDPGVSYEQY
>TRBV7-9|TRBJ2-5
ASSLRSLETQY
>TRBV20-1|TRBJ2-1
SVGHSSYNEQF
>TRBV5-5|TRBJ2-7
ASSLTDPYEQY
>TRBV5-1|TRBJ2-5
ASSLTSGLETQY
>TRBV7-2|TRBJ2-3
ASTRGGEGSDTQY
>TRBV7-3|TRBJ2-1
ASSMRTGSQVYNEQF
>TRBV28|TRBJ2-2
ASSSIPPGTAGELF
>TRBV27|TRBJ1-4
ASRNNEKLF
>TRBV29-1|TRBJ2-1
SGSSGRETQF
>TRBV6-2/TRBV6-3|TRBJ2-7
ASSPTGQVREQY
>TRBV7-9|TRBJ2-1
ASSPRGQLLNNEQF
>TRBV7-2|TRBJ2-5
ASSLILGSYQETQY
>TRBV7-2|TRBJ2-5
ASSLSAWTVEGETQY
>TRBV5-1|TRBJ2-5
ASSTWSGGQETQY
>TRBV27|TRBJ1-5
ASSLIASNQPQH
>TRBV10-2|TRBJ2-5
ASSKAQETQY
>TRBV5-1|TRBJ1-1
ASIPEGTEAF
>TRBV10-2|TRBJ2-1
ASSGKSGGWENEQF
>TRBV5-1|TRBJ1-1
ASSTDRGGTEAF
>TRBV20-1|TRBJ2-7
SARRDGSYEQY
>TRBV6-6|TRBJ2-7
ASLLQGTYEQY
>TRBV20-1|TRBJ2-7
SASPGGGYEQY
>TRBV9|TRBJ2-7
ASSPQAGGLEEQY
>TRBV2|TRBJ2-5
ASSESETQY
>TRBV13|TRBJ2-7
ASSPGTGGAYEQY
>TRBV20-1|TRBJ2-1
SARDPRLQFINNEQF
>TRBV29-1|TRBJ2-3
SIRTTASTDTQY
>TRBV5-1|TRBJ2-3
ASSRGLAEGDTQY
>TRBV10-3|TRBJ1-2
AIRDRDRDYGYT
>TRBV29-1|TRBJ1-1
SVEDLGGLAEAF
>TRBV7-2|TRBJ2-7
ASSFRPTSYEQY
>TRBV11-2|TRBJ1-1
ASSTRGRDTEAF
>TRBV29-1|TRBJ2-3
SVDGTLPGGPDTQY
>TRBV19|TRBJ1-1
ASSIQGIGAF
>TRBV24-1|TRBJ2-5
ATSDPGGPGETQY
>TRBV12-3/TRBV12-4|TRBJ2-5
ASSAPPAGHQETQY
>TRBV29-1|TRBJ1-4
SVVVWGGEKLF
>TRBV12-3/TRBV12-4|TRBJ2-7
ASTRAVTYEQY
>TRBV29-1|TRBJ1-6
SGRTGVFSPLH
>TRBV10-2|TRBJ1-6
ASSEGPGQGGSYNSPLH
>TRBV5-6|TRBJ2-1
ASSLEVSGNEQF
>TRBV24-1|TRBJ2-3
ATSEDSGTRRPTDTQY
>TRBV5-1|TRBJ2-2
ASSFRTPNTGELF
>TRBV20-1|TRBJ2-7
SAWSTDTYEQY
>TRBV30|TRBJ1-1
AYHTGTEAF